This T cell receptor beta chain was profiled in a study of monozygotic twins with inflammatory bowel disease. Findings of the study overall: Similarity of repertoires did not differ between concordant and discordant twins, possibly from limited power.

Germline loops: CDR1 SGHRS, CDR2 YFSETQ. The CDR3 loop spans 15 amino acids. Notes on this clonotype: Its antigen is unknown.

One entry per CDR3 protein, without DNA, is what TCRdb gives after re-calling the 5' RACE reads. The listing contains 400,000 to 500,000 distinct CDR3 sequences. Sequences were obtained from blood. The sequence was collected from a human donor with ulcerative colitis or Crohn's disease, or a healthy co-twin of an affected twin (not recorded which). The chain recombines TRBV5-1 with TRBJ2-7. The CDR3 sequence is CASSLDGKVGYEQYF.